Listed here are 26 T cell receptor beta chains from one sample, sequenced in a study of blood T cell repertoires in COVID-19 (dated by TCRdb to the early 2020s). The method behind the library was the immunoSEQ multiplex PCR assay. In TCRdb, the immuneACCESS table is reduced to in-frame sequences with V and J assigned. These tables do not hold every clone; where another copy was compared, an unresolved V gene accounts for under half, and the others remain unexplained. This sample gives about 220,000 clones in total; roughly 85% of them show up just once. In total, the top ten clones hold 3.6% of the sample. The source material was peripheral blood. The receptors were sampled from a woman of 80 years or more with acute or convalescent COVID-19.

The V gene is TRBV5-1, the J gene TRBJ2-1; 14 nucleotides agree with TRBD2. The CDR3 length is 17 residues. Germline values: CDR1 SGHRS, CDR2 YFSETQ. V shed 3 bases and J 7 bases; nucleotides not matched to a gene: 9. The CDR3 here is CASSSGTSGGGGNEQFF. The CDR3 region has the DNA TGCGCCAGCAGCTCCGGGACTAGCGGGGGTGGTGGTAATGAGCAGTTCTTC.

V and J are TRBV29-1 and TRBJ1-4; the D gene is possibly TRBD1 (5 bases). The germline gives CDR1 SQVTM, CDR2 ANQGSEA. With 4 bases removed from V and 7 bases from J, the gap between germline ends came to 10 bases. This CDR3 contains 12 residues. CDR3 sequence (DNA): TGCAGCGTTGGGCAGGGAACTGAAAAACTGTTTTTT. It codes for CSVGQGTEKLFF.

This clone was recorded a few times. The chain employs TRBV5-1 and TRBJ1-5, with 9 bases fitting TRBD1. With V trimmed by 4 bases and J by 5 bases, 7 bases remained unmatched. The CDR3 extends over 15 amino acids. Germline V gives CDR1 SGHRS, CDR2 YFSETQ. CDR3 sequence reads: CASSPGQGSYQPQHF. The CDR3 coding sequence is TGCGCCAGCAGCCCGGGACAGGGCAGTTATCAGCCCCAGCATTTT. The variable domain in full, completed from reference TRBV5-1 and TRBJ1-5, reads KAGVTQTPRYLIKTRGQQVTLSCSPISGHRSVSWYQQTPGQGLQFLFEYFSETQRNKGNFPGRFSGRQFSNSRSEMNVSTLELGDSALYLCASSPGQGSYQPQHFGDGTRLSIL.

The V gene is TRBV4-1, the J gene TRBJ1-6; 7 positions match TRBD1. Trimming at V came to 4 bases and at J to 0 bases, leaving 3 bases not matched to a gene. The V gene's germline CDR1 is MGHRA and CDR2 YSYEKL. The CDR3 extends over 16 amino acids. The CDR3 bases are TGCGCCAGCAGCCCGGACAGGAGCTCCTATAATTCACCCCTCCACTTT. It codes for CASSPDRSSYNSPLHF.

Written as DNA, the CDR3 is TGTGCCAGCAGCGATTGGACAGGGGATGGCTACACCTTC. Its translation is CASSDWTGDGYTF. The V gene is TRBV9, the J gene TRBJ1-2; 9 bases are shared with TRBD1. Looked up from germline, CDR1 is SGDLS and CDR2 is YYNGEE. The CDR3 loop spans 13 amino acids. V dropped 3 bases and J dropped 6; count of bases not matched to a gene: 3.

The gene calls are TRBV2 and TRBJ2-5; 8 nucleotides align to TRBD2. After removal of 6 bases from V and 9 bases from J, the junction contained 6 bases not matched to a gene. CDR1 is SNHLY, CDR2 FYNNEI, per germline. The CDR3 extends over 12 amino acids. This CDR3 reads CASRTSGGPQYF. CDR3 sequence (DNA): TGTGCCAGCAGAACTAGCGGCGGCCCCCAGTACTTC.

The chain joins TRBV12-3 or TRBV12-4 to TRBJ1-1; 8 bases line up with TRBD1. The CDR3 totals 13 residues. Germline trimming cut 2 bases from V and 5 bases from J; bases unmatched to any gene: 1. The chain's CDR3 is CASSLNRGTEAFF. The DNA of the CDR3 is TGTGCCAGCAGTTTAAACAGGGGGACTGAAGCTTTCTTT.

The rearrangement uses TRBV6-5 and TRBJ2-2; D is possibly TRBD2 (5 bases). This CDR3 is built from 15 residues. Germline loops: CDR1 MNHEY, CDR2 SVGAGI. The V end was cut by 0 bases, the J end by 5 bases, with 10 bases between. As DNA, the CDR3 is TGTGCCAGCAGTTACTCCTACAGAGGGACCGGGGAGCTGTTTTTT. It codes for CASSYSYRGTGELFF.

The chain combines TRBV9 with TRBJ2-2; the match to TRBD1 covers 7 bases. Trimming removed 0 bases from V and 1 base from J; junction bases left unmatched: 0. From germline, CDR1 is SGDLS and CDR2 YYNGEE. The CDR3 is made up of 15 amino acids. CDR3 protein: CASSVAGGNTGELFF. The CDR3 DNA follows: TGTGCCAGCAGCGTAGCAGGGGGGAACACCGGGGAGCTGTTTTTT.

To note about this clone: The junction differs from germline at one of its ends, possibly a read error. CDR3 in amino acids: CASSQAGSRQDF. CDR3 nucleotides: TGTGCCAGCAGCCAAGCCGGGTCGAGACAGGATTTT. The chain employs TRBV3-1 (or the pseudogene TRBV3-2) and TRBJ1-3, with a tentative D call TRBD1 (6 bases). Germline-derived CDR1 and CDR2 are LGHDT and YNNKEL (reference sequence). The CDR3 extends over 12 amino acids.

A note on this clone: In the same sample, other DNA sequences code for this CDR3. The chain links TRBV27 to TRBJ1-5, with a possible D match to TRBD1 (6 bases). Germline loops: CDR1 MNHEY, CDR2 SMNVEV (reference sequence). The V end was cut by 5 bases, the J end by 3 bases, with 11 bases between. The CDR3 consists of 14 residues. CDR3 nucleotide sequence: TGTGCCAGCAGTCTACAGGGTTACAATCAGCCCCAGCATTTT. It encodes CASSLQGYNQPQHF.

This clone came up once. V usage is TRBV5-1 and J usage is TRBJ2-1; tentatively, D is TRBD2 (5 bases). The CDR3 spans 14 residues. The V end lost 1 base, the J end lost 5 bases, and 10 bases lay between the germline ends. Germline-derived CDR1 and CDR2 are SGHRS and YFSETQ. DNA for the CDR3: TGCGCCAGCAGCTTGCCGTCGGGGAACAATGAGCAGTTCTTC. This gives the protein CASSLPSGNNEQFF. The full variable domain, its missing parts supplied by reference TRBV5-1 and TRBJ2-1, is KAGVTQTPRYLIKTRGQQVTLSCSPISGHRSVSWYQQTPGQGLQFLFEYFSETQRNKGNFPGRFSGRQFSNSRSEMNVSTLELGDSALYLCASSLPSGNNEQFFGPGTRLTVL.

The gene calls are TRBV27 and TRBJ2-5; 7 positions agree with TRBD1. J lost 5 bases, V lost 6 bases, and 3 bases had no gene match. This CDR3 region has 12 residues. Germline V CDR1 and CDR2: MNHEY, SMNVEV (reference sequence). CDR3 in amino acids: CASRKTGETQYF. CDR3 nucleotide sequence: TGTGCCAGCAGGAAGACAGGGGAGACCCAGTACTTC.

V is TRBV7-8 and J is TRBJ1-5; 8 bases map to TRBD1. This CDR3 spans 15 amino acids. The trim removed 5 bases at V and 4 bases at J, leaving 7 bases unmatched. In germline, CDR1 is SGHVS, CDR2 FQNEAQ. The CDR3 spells CASSLSGGRNQPQHF. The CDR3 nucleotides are TGTGCCAGCAGCCTTTCAGGGGGCCGGAATCAGCCCCAGCATTTT. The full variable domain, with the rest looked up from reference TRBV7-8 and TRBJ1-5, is GAGVSQSPRYKVAKRGQDVALRCDPISGHVSLFWYQQALGQGPEFLTYFQNEAQLDKSGLPSDRFFAERPEGSVSTLKIQRTQQEDSAVYLCASSLSGGRNQPQHFGDGTRLSIL.

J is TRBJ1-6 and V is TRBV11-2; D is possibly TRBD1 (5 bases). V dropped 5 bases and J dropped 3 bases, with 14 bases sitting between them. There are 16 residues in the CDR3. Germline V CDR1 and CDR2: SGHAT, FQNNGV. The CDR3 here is CASSGVDRDYNSPLHF. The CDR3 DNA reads TGTGCCAGCAGCGGCGTTGACAGAGACTATAATTCACCCCTCCACTTT.

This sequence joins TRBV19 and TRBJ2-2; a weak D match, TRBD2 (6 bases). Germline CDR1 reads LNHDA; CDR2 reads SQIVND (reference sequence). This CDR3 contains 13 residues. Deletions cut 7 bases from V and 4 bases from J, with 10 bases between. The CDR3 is CASIGGSTGELFF. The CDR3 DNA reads TGTGCCAGTATCGGGGGTAGCACCGGGGAGCTGTTTTTT.

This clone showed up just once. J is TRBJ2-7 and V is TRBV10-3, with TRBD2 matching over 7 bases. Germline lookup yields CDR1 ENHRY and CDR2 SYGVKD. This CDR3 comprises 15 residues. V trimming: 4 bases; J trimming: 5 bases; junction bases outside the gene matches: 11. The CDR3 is CAISAGVAGGHEQYF. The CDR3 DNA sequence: TGTGCCATCAGTGCGGGAGTAGCGGGCGGTCACGAGCAGTACTTC.

The CDR3 DNA reads TGCGCCAGCACTCCAGAGGGGGTAAACTATGGCTACACCTTC. Protein product: CASTPEGVNYGYTF. This chain uses TRBV5-1 with TRBJ1-2; D is possibly TRBD1 (6 bases). Germline CDR1 and CDR2: SGHRS and YFSETQ. There are 14 residues in the CDR3. The V and J ends lost 6 bases and 2 bases respectively, with 14 bases between them.

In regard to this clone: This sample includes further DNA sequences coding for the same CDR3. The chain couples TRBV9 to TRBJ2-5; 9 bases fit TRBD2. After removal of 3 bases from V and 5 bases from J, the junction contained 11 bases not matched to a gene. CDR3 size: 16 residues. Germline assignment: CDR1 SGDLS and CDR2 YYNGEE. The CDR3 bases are TGTGCCAGCAGCGACCTTGCGGGGGGGCCGGGGGAGACCCAGTACTTC. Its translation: CASSDLAGGPGETQYF.

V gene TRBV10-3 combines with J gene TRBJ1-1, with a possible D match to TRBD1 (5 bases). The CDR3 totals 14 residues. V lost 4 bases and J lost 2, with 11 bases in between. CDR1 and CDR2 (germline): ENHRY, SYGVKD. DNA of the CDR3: TGTGCCATCAGTGTCGGCAGGGAAAACACTGAAGCTTTCTTT. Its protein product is CAISVGRENTEAFF.

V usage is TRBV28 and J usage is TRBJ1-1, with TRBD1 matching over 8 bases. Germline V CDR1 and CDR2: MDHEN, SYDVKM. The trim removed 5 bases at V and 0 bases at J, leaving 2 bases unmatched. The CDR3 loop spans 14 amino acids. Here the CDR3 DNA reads TGTGCCAGCAGTCCGACAGGGGTGAACACTGAAGCTTTCTTT. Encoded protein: CASSPTGVNTEAFF.

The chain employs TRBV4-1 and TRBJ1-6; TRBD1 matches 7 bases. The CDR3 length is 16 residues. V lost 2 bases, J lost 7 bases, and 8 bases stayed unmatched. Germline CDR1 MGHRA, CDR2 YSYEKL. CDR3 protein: CASSQPTGLYNSPLHF. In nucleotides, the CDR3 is TGCGCCAGCAGCCAACCGACAGGGCTTTACAATTCACCCCTCCACTTT.

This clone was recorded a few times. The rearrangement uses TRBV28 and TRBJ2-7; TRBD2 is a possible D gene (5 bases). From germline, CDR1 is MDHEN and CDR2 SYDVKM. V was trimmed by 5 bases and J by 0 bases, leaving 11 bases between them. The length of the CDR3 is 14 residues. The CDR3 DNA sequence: TGTGCCAGCAGTATTACGGGGAGCTCCTACGAGCAGTACTTC. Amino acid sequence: CASSITGSSYEQYF.

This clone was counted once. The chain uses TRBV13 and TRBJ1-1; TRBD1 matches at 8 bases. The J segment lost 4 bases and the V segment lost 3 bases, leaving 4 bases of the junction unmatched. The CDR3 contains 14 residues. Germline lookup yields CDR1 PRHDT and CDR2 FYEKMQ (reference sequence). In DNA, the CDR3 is TGTGCCAGCAGCTTGGGCAGGGGGCTCACTGAAGCTTTCTTT. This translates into CASSLGRGLTEAFF.

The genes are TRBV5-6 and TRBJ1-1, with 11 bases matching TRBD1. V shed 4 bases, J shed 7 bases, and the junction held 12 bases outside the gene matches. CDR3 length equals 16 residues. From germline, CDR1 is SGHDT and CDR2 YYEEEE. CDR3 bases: TGTGCCAGCAGCCCCGACACAGAGGACAGGGGGCATGAAGCTTTCTTT. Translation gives CASSPDTEDRGHEAFF.

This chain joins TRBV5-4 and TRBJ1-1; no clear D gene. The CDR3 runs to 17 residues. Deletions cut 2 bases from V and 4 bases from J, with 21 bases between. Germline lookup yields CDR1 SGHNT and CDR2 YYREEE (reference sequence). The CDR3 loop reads CASSFKLTSLTGTEAFF. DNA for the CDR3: TGTGCCAGCAGCTTCAAACTGACTTCTTTAACGGGCACTGAAGCTTTCTTT.